This TCR beta chain is from a study of a mutant IDH1 vaccine in newly diagnosed glioma. Study as a whole: Vaccines began 4-6 weeks after radiotherapy alone, or with temozolomide cycles. Patients' prior therapy spanned radiotherapy, temozolomide, or both; most underwent both. General study findings and limits: Shifts in the top peripheral T cell clonotypes seemed unrelated to pseudoprogression.

Time point reported: week 11, during vaccination. A 20-mer mutant IDH1 peptide at 300 ug was injected subcutaneously with topical imiquimod. The donors had new WHO grade 3 or 4 astrocytomas; these were IDH1-mutant and ATRX-lost. V was cut by 3 bases and J by 3 bases, with 14 bases left in between. Germline-derived CDR1 and CDR2 are SGHDN and FVKESK. The CDR3 runs to 16 residues. As concerns this clone: Its antigen is still unknown.

Generated by immunoSEQ multiplex PCR, the TCRdb table keeps only in-frame clones and is missing some. Of roughly 30,000 clones in the sample, around 82% were seen once. The specimen was PBMCs, collected from a glioma patient whose treatment included an IDH1 peptide vaccine. The source of this sequence is a man aged 25-45 years with glioma. The chain couples TRBV14 to TRBJ1-4; no reliable D call. CDR3 sequence reads: CASSHSTAAANEKLFF. The CDR3 region has the DNA TGTGCCAGCAGCCATTCAACAGCGGCAGCTAATGAAAAACTGTTTTTT.